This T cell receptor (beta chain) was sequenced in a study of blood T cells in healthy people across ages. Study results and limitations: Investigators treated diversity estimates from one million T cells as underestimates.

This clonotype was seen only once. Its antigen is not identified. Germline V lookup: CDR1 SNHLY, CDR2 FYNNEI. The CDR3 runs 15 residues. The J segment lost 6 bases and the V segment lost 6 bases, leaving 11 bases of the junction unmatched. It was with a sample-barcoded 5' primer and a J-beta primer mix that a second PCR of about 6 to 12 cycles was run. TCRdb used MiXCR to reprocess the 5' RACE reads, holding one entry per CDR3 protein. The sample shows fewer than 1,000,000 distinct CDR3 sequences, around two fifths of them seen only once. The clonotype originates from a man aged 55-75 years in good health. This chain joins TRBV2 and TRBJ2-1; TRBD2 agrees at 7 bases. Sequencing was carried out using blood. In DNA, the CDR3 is TGTGCCAGCAGGCGGGAGTGGACCCTCTTCAATGAGCAGTTCTTC. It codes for CASRREWTLFNEQFF.